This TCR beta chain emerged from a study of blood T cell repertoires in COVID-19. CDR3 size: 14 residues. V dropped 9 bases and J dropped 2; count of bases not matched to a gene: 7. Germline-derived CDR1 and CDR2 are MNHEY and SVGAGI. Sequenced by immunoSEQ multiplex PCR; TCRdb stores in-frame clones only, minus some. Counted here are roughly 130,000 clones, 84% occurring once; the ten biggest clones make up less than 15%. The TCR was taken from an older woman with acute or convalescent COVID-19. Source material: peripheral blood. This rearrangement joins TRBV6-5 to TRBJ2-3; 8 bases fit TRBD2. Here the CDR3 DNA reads TGTGCCAGTCAGACTAGCGCCAACACAGATACGCAGTATTTT. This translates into CASQTSANTDTQYF.